The 9 T cell receptor beta chains below come from one sample, sequenced in a study of cytomegalovirus exposure and HLA in healthy donors. Vbeta (60) and Jbeta (13) primers were used in the PCR. Sequencing used immunoSEQ multiplex PCR; TCRdb keeps in-frame clones, though not all of them. In the table there are roughly 140,000 clones, 77% of which are singletons. What was sequenced was PBMCs. All receptors derive from a woman aged 45-65 years in good health and CMV-seronegative.

V and J are TRBV2 and TRBJ1-1, with 8 bases lining up with TRBD1. CDR3 length: 15 amino acids. The junction had 10 bases not matched to a gene; V was cut back by 6 bases and J by 4 bases. The germline gives CDR1 SNHLY, CDR2 FYNNEI. The CDR3 DNA sequence: TGTGCCAGCAGCCGACTTGGACAGGGACGCACTGAAGCTTTCTTT. Its protein product is CASSRLGQGRTEAFF.

This clone has a single count. V is TRBV14 and J is TRBJ1-2; possible D gene TRBD1, 6 bases. V dropped 2 bases and J dropped 10 bases, with 11 bases sitting between them. Germline V CDR1 and CDR2: SGHDN, FVKESK. The CDR3 runs to 12 residues. The CDR3 DNA reads as TGTGCCAGCAGCCAAAGTAGGACAGTCTACACCTTC. Its translation is CASSQSRTVYTF. Full variable domain (rest looked up from reference TRBV14 and TRBJ1-2): EAGVTQFPSHSVIEKGQTVTLRCDPISGHDNLYWYRRVMGKEIKFLLHFVKESKQDESGMPNNRFLAERTGGTYSTLKVQPAELEDSGVYFCASSQSRTVYTFGSGTRLTVV.

This clone showed up just a few times. The J gene is TRBJ1-6, the V gene TRBV5-1; 10 bases align to TRBD1. The J segment lost 8 bases and the V segment lost 4 bases, leaving 6 bases of the junction unmatched. Germline V gives CDR1 SGHRS, CDR2 YFSETQ. This CDR3 has 15 residues. CDR3 nucleotides: TGCGCCAGCAGCGTGGGGACAGGGGCTCATTCACCCCTCCACTTT. Translated, it gives CASSVGTGAHSPLHF.

This clone was seen a few times. This chain connects TRBV29-1 to TRBJ2-2, with 8 bases fitting TRBD1. V was clipped by 7 bases and J by 5 bases; unmatched bases: 9. The CDR3 is made up of 14 amino acids. Germline assignment: CDR1 SQVTM and CDR2 ANQGSEA. CDR3 sequence reads: CSGLDRGGTGELFF. CDR3 bases: TGCAGCGGCCTAGACAGGGGAGGTACCGGGGAGCTGTTTTTT.

The rearrangement links TRBV5-1 to TRBJ1-2, with a weak D call TRBD1 (6 bases). CDR1 and CDR2 from the germline V gene are SGHRS and YFSETQ. V lost 2 bases and J lost 8, with 13 bases in between. This CDR3 comprises 13 residues. This CDR3 is CASSLQGIEGYTF. In DNA form, the CDR3 reads TGCGCCAGCAGCTTACAGGGTATTGAGGGCTACACCTTC.

The chain's CDR3 is CASSSRGGYNEQFF. As DNA, the CDR3 is TGTGCCAGCAGCTCGCGGGGGGGTTACAATGAGCAGTTCTTC. The V call is TRBV13, the J call TRBJ2-1, with 9 positions matching TRBD2. The CDR3 extends over 14 amino acids. Germline values: CDR1 PRHDT, CDR2 FYEKMQ (reference sequence). V lost 4 bases to trimming and J lost 4 bases; unmatched junction nucleotides: 2. Combining the CDR3 with reference TRBV13 and TRBJ2-1 gives the whole variable domain AAGVIQSPRHLIKEKRETATLKCYPIPRHDTVYWYQQGPGQDPQFLISFYEKMQSDKGSIPDRFSAQQFSDYHSELNMSSLELGDSALYFCASSSRGGYNEQFFGPGTRLTVL.

The gene calls are TRBV28 and TRBJ2-1; 7 bases line up with TRBD2. V lost 3 bases, J lost 2 bases, and 7 bases stayed unmatched. CDR3 length: 16 amino acids. Germline values: CDR1 MDHEN, CDR2 SYDVKM. The CDR3 reads CASSFPSSGTYNEQFF. The CDR3 nucleotides read TGTGCCAGCAGTTTTCCTTCTAGCGGTACCTACAATGAGCAGTTCTTC.

This clone was recorded a few times. V gene TRBV4-1 combines with J gene TRBJ1-1; no reliable D call. The CDR3 length is 14 residues. Germline CDR1 is MGHRA and CDR2 is YSYEKL. The germline V and J ends were trimmed by 4 bases and 5 bases, with 14 bases remaining between them. DNA for the CDR3: TGCGCCAGCAGCCGAGAGCCCGGGAATACTGAAGCTTTCTTT. As protein: CASSREPGNTEAFF.

This chain joins TRBV7-2 and TRBJ2-1; TRBD2 aligns across 10 bases. The CDR3 runs 16 residues. After removal of 5 bases from V and 1 base from J, the junction contained 5 bases not matched to a gene. CDR1 and CDR2 (germline): SGHTA, FQGNSA. The CDR3 region is CASSGERGGSYNEQFF. CDR3 coding DNA: TGTGCCAGCAGCGGGGAGCGGGGGGGGTCCTACAATGAGCAGTTCTTC.